The clone carrying this T cell receptor beta chain was observed many times. This CDR3 spans 13 amino acids. J was trimmed by 3 bases and V by 6 bases; bases with no gene match: 7. Germline assignment: CDR1 SQVTM and CDR2 ANQGSEA. TCRdb reprocessed the 5' RACE reads with MiXCR, giving one entry per CDR3 protein. The table has about 160,000 distinct CDR3 sequences, about 16% seen once. This sample was included in a study of CD8 T cells in ankylosing spondylitis. Sample: blood, either unsorted or a sorted T cell fraction (not recorded which). This receptor was obtained from a male donor with ankylosing spondylitis or in good health (not recorded which). The chain uses TRBV29-1 and TRBJ2-7; 8 bases align to TRBD1. In nucleotides, the CDR3 is TGCAGCGTCTACGACAGGGGAGGCTACGAGCAGTACTTC. This gives the protein CSVYDRGGYEQYF.